This is a list of T cell receptor beta chains from one sample in a study of identical twins. One entry per CDR3 protein, called by TCRdb with MiXCR from the 5' RACE reads. The repertoire includes hundreds of thousands of distinct CDR3 sequences, approximately 13% of them detected once, and around 1.5% sits in the top ten. Another study also made use of these data, one on yellow fever vaccine responses in identical twins.

Input material: PBMCs. The receptors shown here come from a woman aged 18 to 35 in good health. CDR3s include the opening cysteine and the closing phenylalanine or tryptophan. The D gene is left open where the match is weak. Rows may omit the clone size; those that give it use once, few, many or a size class.

clone size	V gene	CDR3 length	J gene	D gene	CDR3 protein	CDR3 DNA
few	TRBV12-3/TRBV12-4	14	TRBJ1-2	TRBD1	CASSLQGQVGGYTF	TGTGCCAGCAGTTTGCAGGGACAGGTTGGTGGCTACACCTTC
.	TRBV20-1	12	TRBJ2-1	TRBD1	CSADDRGNEQFF	TGCAGTGCTGACGACAGGGGTAATGAGCAGTTCTTC
many	TRBV28	13	TRBJ1-1	TRBD1	CASSRPQGGGAFF	TGTGCCAGCAGTCGACCCCAGGGGGGGGGAGCTTTCTTT
.	TRBV13	16	TRBJ1-1	.	CASIPWADGKFTEAFF	TGTGCCAGCATTCCCTGGGCGGACGGGAAGTTCACTGAAGCTTTCTTT
.	TRBV7-2	16	TRBJ2-7	TRBD1	CASSPDIGTELYEQYF	TGTGCCAGCAGCCCCGATATCGGGACAGAACTCTACGAGCAGTACTTC
.	TRBV7-2	16	TRBJ2-5	TRBD2	CASSLRAGGPQETQYF	TGTGCCAGCAGCTTAAGAGCGGGAGGGCCCCAAGAGACCCAGTACTTC
.	TRBV7-6	16	TRBJ2-1	.	CASSSTGTGLSNEQFF	TGTGCCAGCAGCTCGACAGGTACAGGCCTCTCGAATGAGCAGTTCTTC
.	TRBV9	16	TRBJ2-2	TRBD2	CASSIGLAGSVGELFF	TGTGCCAGCAGCATCGGACTAGCGGGGTCGGTCGGGGAGCTGTTTTTT
.	TRBV4-1	16	TRBJ2-5	TRBD1	CASSQVLDRVSETQYF	TGCGCCAGCAGCCAAGTATTGGACAGGGTTTCAGAGACCCAGTACTTC
few	TRBV10-3	14	TRBJ2-7	TRBD1	CAISGTGGFYEQYF	TGTGCCATCAGTGGGACAGGGGGCTTCTACGAGCAGTACTTC
.	TRBV27	14	TRBJ2-1	.	CASARTGTYNEQFF	TGTGCCAGCGCAAGGACGGGGACCTACAATGAGCAGTTCTTC
.	TRBV5-1	14	TRBJ1-1	TRBD1	CASIRDRADTEAFF	TGCGCCAGCATTCGGGACAGGGCTGACACTGAAGCTTTCTTT
.	TRBV10-3	13	TRBJ1-2	.	CAIRQEPNYGYTF	TGTGCCATCAGACAGGAGCCTAACTATGGCTACACCTTC
.	TRBV20-1	13	TRBJ1-2	.	CSARNTGDGGYTF	TGCAGTGCTAGAAACACGGGGGACGGCGGCTACACCTTC
many	TRBV4-1	13	TRBJ2-7	TRBD1	CASSQGDRYEQYF	TGCGCCAGCAGCCAAGGGGACAGATACGAGCAGTACTTC
.	TRBV9	18	TRBJ2-6	.	CASSQGQGPTSGANVLTF	TGTGCCAGCAGCCAGGGGCAGGGGCCTACCTCTGGGGCCAACGTCCTGACTTTC
.	TRBV3-1	13	TRBJ1-2	.	CASSQGRGEGYTF	TGTGCCAGCAGCCAAGGTAGGGGTGAAGGCTACACCTTC
few	TRBV24-1	14	TRBJ2-3	.	CATSDLRSTDTQYF	TGTGCCACCAGTGATCTTAGGAGCACAGATACGCAGTATTTT
.	TRBV18	13	TRBJ1-4	.	CASSPGANEKLFF	TGTGCCAGCTCACCGGGCGCCAATGAAAAACTGTTTTTT
.	TRBV10-3	17	TRBJ1-4	TRBD1	CAISESGQSATNEKLFF	TGTGCCATCAGTGAGTCGGGACAGAGTGCAACTAATGAAAAACTGTTTTTT
.	TRBV5-1	16	TRBJ2-3	TRBD2	CASSVQLAGSTDTQYF	TGCGCCAGCAGCGTCCAACTAGCGGGCAGCACAGATACGCAGTATTTT
many	TRBV10-3	14	TRBJ1-2	TRBD1	CAIRRQGADYGYTF	TGTGCCATCAGACGACAGGGGGCAGACTATGGCTACACCTTC
.	TRBV10-3	15	TRBJ2-7	.	CAIGGGGSSSYEQYF	TGTGCCATCGGAGGGGGCGGGAGTAGTTCCTACGAGCAGTACTTC
few	TRBV28	16	TRBJ2-3	.	CASRPHSETSTDTQYF	TGTGCCAGCAGGCCCCATAGCGAGACCAGCACAGATACGCAGTATTTT
few	TRBV2	14	TRBJ2-2	.	CATQEEVSTGELFF	TGTGCCACCCAAGAAGAAGTGAGCACCGGGGAGCTGTTTTTT
.	TRBV20-1	11	TRBJ1-5	.	CSAEWGGPQHF	TGCAGTGCTGAGTGGGGGGGGCCCCAGCATTTT
.	TRBV6-5	14	TRBJ2-1	.	CASSYSGGRNEQFF	TGTGCCAGCAGTTACTCGGGGGGGCGGAATGAGCAGTTCTTC
few	TRBV2	15	TRBJ1-5	.	CASSEDSYSNQPQHF	TGTGCCAGCAGTGAAGACAGCTATAGCAATCAGCCCCAGCATTTT
.	TRBV29-1	12	TRBJ2-2	TRBD1	CSVPGQTGELFF	TGCAGCGTCCCGGGACAGACCGGGGAGCTGTTTTTT